This is a list of T cell receptor beta chains from one sample in a study of T cells in tumors after PD-1 blockade. TCRdb's table, derived via immunoSEQ multiplex PCR, lists solely in-frame clones and lacks some. The sample has around 4,800 clones, around 70% seen once. The source was tumor tissue, collected before anti-PD-1 treatment. The receptor set was obtained from a human donor with basal cell carcinoma. CDR3s include the opening cysteine and the closing phenylalanine or tryptophan. D genes are given only for firm matches. Clone size is not always given. Where it is, it says once, few, many or a class for expanded clones.

>15|TRBV24-1|TRBJ2-1|TRBD1|-
TGTGCCACCAGTGATACAGGGGGCTTCTACAATGAGCAGTTCTTC
CATSDTGGFYNEQFF
>15|TRBV3-1/TRBV3-2|TRBJ2-2|-|-
TGTGCCAGCAGCCAAGTGGTATTGGGGACCGGGGAGCTGTTTTTT
CASSQVVLGTGELFF
>14|TRBV23-1|TRBJ1-2|TRBD1|-
TGCGCCAGTCCCCGGAAGGGGGCCACGGATGGCTACACCTTC
CASPRKGATDGYTF
>15|TRBV19|TRBJ2-6|-|-
TGTGCCAGTACTGGGGTCCGTGCTGGGGCCAACGTCCTGACTTTC
CASTGVRAGANVLTF
>15|TRBV5-8|TRBJ2-7|TRBD1|-
TGTGCCAGCAGCCCCTGGGACAGGGGCTCCTACGAGCAGTACTTC
CASSPWDRGSYEQYF
>15|TRBV6-2/TRBV6-3|TRBJ1-2|-|once
TGTGCCAGCAGCTCCCCTTATGAGGCTAACTATGGCTACACCTTC
CASSSPYEANYGYTF
>14|TRBV25-1|TRBJ2-7|TRBD1|once
TGTGCCAGCAGAGGGGTGGGACAGGGTAACGAGCAGTACTTC
CASRGVGQGNEQYF
>13|TRBV27|TRBJ1-2|-|few
TGTGCCAGCAGTCCAAGTCCCATAGGGGGCTACACCTTC
CASSPSPIGGYTF
>15|TRBV15|TRBJ1-5|-|-
TGTGCCACCAGCAGAGATCTCCCCGGGCATCAGCCCCAGCATTTT
CATSRDLPGHQPQHF
>16|TRBV7-2|TRBJ1-3|-|few
TGTGCCAGCAGCCTGGGACCGCAGAGCTCTGGAAACACCATATATTTT
CASSLGPQSSGNTIYF
>16|TRBV27|TRBJ2-1|TRBD2|-
TGTGCCAGCAGTGCTTCGACTAGCGGGGATTACAATGAGCAGTTCTTC
CASSASTSGDYNEQFF
>18|TRBV7-2|TRBJ1-1|-|-
TGTGCCAGCAGCTTAGATAAAGGCAGGGGATGGCCGCCCACTGAAGCTTTCTTT
CASSLDKGRGWPPTEAFF
>12|TRBV7-2|TRBJ2-3|-|-
TGTGCCAGCAGCTTACTCACAGATACGCAGTATTTT
CASSLLTDTQYF
>15|TRBV5-1|TRBJ2-5|TRBD1|-
TGCGCCAGCAGTCAACCGACAGGGGATCGAGAGACCCAGTACTTC
CASSQPTGDRETQYF
>15|TRBV30|TRBJ2-7|-|-
TGTGCCTGGAGTGTATACGAGACTATCTCCTACGAGCAGTACTTC
CAWSVYETISYEQYF
>15|TRBV15|TRBJ1-1|-|-
TGTGCCACCAGCAGAGTAGACCTAATGAACACTGAAGCTTTCTTT
CATSRVDLMNTEAFF
>15|TRBV7-2|TRBJ2-5|-|-
TGTGCCAGCAGTTCGGGATTGGCCTTGGGAGAGACCCAGTACTTC
CASSSGLALGETQYF
>16|TRBV3-1/TRBV3-2|TRBJ2-1|TRBD2|-
TGTGCCAGCAGCCAAGAGGGACTAGGGACCCTCAATGAGCAGTTCTTC
CASSQEGLGTLNEQFF
>11|TRBV5-1|TRBJ2-5|-|-
TGCGCCAGCAGCTGGGGGGAGACCCAGTACTTC
CASSWGETQYF
>13|TRBV25-1|TRBJ1-2|-|-
TGTGCCAGCAGTGAATATGCAGGGGATGGCTACACCTTC
CASSEYAGDGYTF
>12|TRBV3-1/TRBV3-2|TRBJ2-1|-|-
TGTGCCAGCAGGCTACAGTGGAATGAGCAGTTCTTC
CASRLQWNEQFF
>17|TRBV6-2/TRBV6-3|TRBJ2-4|-|-
TGTGCCAGCAGACCTCAAGGGGGGGGGCTAGCCAAAAACATTCAGTACTTC
CASRPQGGGLAKNIQYF
>15|TRBV10-3|TRBJ2-2|-|-
TGTGCCATCACCCGGTTGGGCGGAGACACCGGGGAGCTGTTTTTT
CAITRLGGDTGELFF
>16|TRBV5-1|TRBJ2-2|TRBD1|few
TGCGCCAGCAGCTTGGGCGGAGGGACAGGCACCGGGGAGCTGTTTTTT
CASSLGGGTGTGELFF
>15|TRBV5-5|TRBJ2-5|TRBD2|-
TGTGCCAGCAGCTACCTAGCGGTTCGACAAGAGACCCAGTACTTC
CASSYLAVRQETQYF
>18|TRBV4-1|TRBJ2-2|TRBD2|-
TGCGCCAGCAGCCAAGATAGAGGACTAGCGATTGGGACCGGGGAGCTGTTTTTT
CASSQDRGLAIGTGELFF
>16|TRBV5-6|TRBJ2-6|-|-
TGTGCCAGCAGCTGGCCGGGGGTGGTTGGGGCCAACGTCCTGACTTTC
CASSWPGVVGANVLTF
>12|TRBV6-5|TRBJ2-7|-|-
TGTGCCACCTCTCAGGGCCTTCGGGAGCAGTACTTC
CATSQGLREQYF
>18|TRBV5-6|TRBJ2-3|TRBD2|-
TGTGCCAGCAGCTTGGGGACTAGCGGGGGGGTTAGCACAGATACGCAGTATTTT
CASSLGTSGGVSTDTQYF
>16|TRBV7-2|TRBJ1-3|-|-
TGTGCCAGCAGCTTAGGGGTCCCGTCGGCTGGAAACACCATATATTTT
CASSLGVPSAGNTIYF
>11|TRBV5-1|TRBJ2-3|-|-
TGCGCCAGCAGCGCGAAGGATACGCAGTATTTT
CASSAKDTQYF
>13|TRBV28|TRBJ1-2|-|few
TGTGCCAGCAGTTTGGGGACACCCTATGGCTACACCTTC
CASSLGTPYGYTF
>12|TRBV29-1|TRBJ2-4|-|-
TGCAGCGTTGAAGGGGGCAAAAACATTCAGTACTTC
CSVEGGKNIQYF
>12|TRBV28|TRBJ2-2|-|-
TGTGCCAGCAGGGTCCTTTACGGGGAGCTGTTTTTT
CASRVLYGELFF
>16|TRBV2|TRBJ2-5|TRBD2|-
TGTGCCAGCAGTGACGCAGCCGGGACTAGCGCAGAGACCCAGTACTTC
CASSDAAGTSAETQYF
>15|TRBV6-5|TRBJ2-2|TRBD1|-
TGTGCCAGCAGTTACACAGGGGGACACACCGGGGAGCTGTTTTTT
CASSYTGGHTGELFF
>15|TRBV28|TRBJ2-7|-|-
TGTGCCAGCACCCAACGGGGGGACAGATCCTACGAGCAGTACTTC
CASTQRGDRSYEQYF
>13|TRBV6-1|TRBJ2-7|TRBD1|-
TGTGCCAGCTGCCGGACAGGGGACTACGAGCAGTACTTC
CASCRTGDYEQYF
>18|TRBV2|TRBJ1-3|-|few
TGTGCCAGCAGTGAAGCTGGGGGCACTGGGTTTAGAGGAAACACCATATATTTT
CASSEAGGTGFRGNTIYF
>17|TRBV19|TRBJ2-3|TRBD1|-
TGTGCCAGTAGTATAGGGTTCTTGGGGACAGGCACAGATACGCAGTATTTT
CASSIGFLGTGTDTQYF
>15|TRBV3-1/TRBV3-2|TRBJ1-1|TRBD1|few
TGTGCCAGCAGCCTCTCTCAGGGGGCATATACTGAAGCTTTCTTT
CASSLSQGAYTEAFF
>14|TRBV6-6|TRBJ1-1|TRBD1|-
TGTGCCAGCAGGGCCGGGACAGGGTTCACTGAAGCTTTCTTT
CASRAGTGFTEAFF
>15|TRBV7-2|TRBJ1-5|-|few
TGTGCCAGCAGTCCAGGACTCGGGAGCAATCAGCCCCAGCATTTT
CASSPGLGSNQPQHF
>18|TRBV28|TRBJ1-4|-|-
TGTGCCAGCAGTTTTGTGGGGGGCGCCGAAGATGCTAATGAAAAACTGTTTTTT
CASSFVGGAEDANEKLFF
>13|TRBV6-5|TRBJ1-6|-|-
TGTGCCAGCCGCTACGATGGGAATTCACCCCTCCACTTT
CASRYDGNSPLHF
>15|TRBV9|TRBJ1-2|TRBD1|few
TGTGCCAGCAGCGTGGAGGGGGCCCCCCTCTATGGCTACACCTTC
CASSVEGAPLYGYTF